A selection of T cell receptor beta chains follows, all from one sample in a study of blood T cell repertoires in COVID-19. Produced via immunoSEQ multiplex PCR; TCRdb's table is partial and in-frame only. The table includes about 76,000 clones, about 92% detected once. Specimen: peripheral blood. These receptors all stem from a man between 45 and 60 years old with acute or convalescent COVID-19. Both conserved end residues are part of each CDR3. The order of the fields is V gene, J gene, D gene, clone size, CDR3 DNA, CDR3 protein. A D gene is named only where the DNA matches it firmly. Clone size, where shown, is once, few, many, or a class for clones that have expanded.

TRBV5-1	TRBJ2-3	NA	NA	TGCGCCAGCAGCTTAGAGGTTACGGATACGCAGTATTTT	CASSLEVTDTQYF
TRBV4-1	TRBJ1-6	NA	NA	TGCGCCAGCAGCCAGTCAACAGGGAGGGCTTCACCCCTCCACTTT	CASSQSTGRASPLHF
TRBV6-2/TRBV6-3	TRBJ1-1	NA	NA	TGTGCCAGCAGTTACCCGGCGGTGTTGAACACTGAAGCTTTCTTT	CASSYPAVLNTEAFF
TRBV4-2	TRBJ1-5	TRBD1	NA	TGTGCCAGCAGCCAAGACAGGGGGCTTACTCAGCCCCAGCATTTT	CASSQDRGLTQPQHF
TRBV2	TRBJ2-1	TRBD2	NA	TGTGCCAGCAGGGGGAAGGGACTAGCGGATTACAATGAGCAGTTCTTC	CASRGKGLADYNEQFF
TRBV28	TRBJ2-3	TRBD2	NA	TGTGCCAGCAGCCCAACGGGGGGTAGCACAGATACGCAGTATTTT	CASSPTGGSTDTQYF
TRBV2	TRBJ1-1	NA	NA	TGTGCCAGCGGTAAGAACAGGGTGGATTTGACTGAAGCTTTCTTT	CASGKNRVDLTEAFF
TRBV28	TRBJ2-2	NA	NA	TGTGCCAGCAGTCCAAGGGGCAGGGGTCGTACCGGGGAGCTGTTTTTT	CASSPRGRGRTGELFF
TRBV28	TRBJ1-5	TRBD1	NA	TGTGCCAGCGGTAAGACAGGGCTAGCCCAGCCCCAGCATTTT	CASGKTGLAQPQHF
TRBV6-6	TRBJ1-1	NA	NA	TGTGCCAGCAGTGACGGCGGGGGCACTGAAGCTTTCTTT	CASSDGGGTEAFF
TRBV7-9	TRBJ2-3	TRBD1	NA	TGTGCCAGCAGCTACCAAGGGACAGGGCGCACAGATACGCAGTATTTT	CASSYQGTGRTDTQYF
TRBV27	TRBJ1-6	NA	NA	TGTGCCAGCAGCCCTAATGGCAGGGTCTCCTATAATTCACCCCTCCACTTT	CASSPNGRVSYNSPLHF
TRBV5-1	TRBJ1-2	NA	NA	TGCGCCAGCAGCTTGGGGGCAGAGTACAGCTACACCTTC	CASSLGAEYSYTF
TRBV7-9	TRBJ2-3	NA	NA	TGTGCCAGCAGACTCAATTCCGGGACACTTACTAGCACAGATACGCAGTATTTT	CASRLNSGTLTSTDTQYF
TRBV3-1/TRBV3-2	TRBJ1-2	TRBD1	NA	TGTGCCAGCAGCCATGTAGTCGCAGGGGGCGCGGATGGCTACACCTTC	CASSHVVAGGADGYTF
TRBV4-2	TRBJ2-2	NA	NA	TGTGCCAGCAGTCCAGGGGAGGGTACTAACACCGGGGAGCTGTTTTTT	CASSPGEGTNTGELFF
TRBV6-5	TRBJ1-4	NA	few	TGTGCCAGCAGTTATTCGACAGCGGGGCCGGGTGAAAAACTGTTTTTT	CASSYSTAGPGEKLFF
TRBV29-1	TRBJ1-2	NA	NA	TGCAGCGTTGGGCAGGGTCCTAACTATGGCTACACCTTC	CSVGQGPNYGYTF
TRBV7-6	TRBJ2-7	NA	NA	TGTGCCAGCAGCCCTGGCGCGGGGCCCTACGAGCAGTACTTC	CASSPGAGPYEQYF
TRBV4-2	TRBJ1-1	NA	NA	TGTGCCAGCAGCGTAACCCAGGGAAACACTGAAGCTTTCTTT	CASSVTQGNTEAFF
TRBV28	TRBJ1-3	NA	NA	TGTGCCAGCACCCCTCGGATGGGAGCTGGAAACACCATATATTTT	CASTPRMGAGNTIYF
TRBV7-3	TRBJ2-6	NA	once	TGTGCCAGCAGCTTAACGGGCAGCTTTGGGGCCAACGTCCTGACTTTC	CASSLTGSFGANVLTF
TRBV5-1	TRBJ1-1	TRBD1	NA	TGCGCCAGCAGCTGGGGACAGGGGGCCTCTGAAGCTTTCTTT	CASSWGQGASEAFF
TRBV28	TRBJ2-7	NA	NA	TGTGCCAGCAGGACAGACTCCTACGAGCAGTACTTC	CASRTDSYEQYF
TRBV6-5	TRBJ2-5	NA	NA	TGTGCCAGCAGAAGACTAGTGGGGGACGAGACCCAGTACTTC	CASRRLVGDETQYF
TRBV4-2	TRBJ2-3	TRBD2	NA	TGTGCCAGCAGCCAATTGTTAGCGGGGGCGGGTGATACGCAGTATTTT	CASSQLLAGAGDTQYF
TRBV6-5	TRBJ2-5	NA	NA	TGTGCCAGCAGTTACCTTTCCGGCCAAGAGACCCAGTACTTC	CASSYLSGQETQYF
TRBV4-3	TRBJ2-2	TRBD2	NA	TGCGCCAGCAGCCAGACGGGGGGGCCCGGGGAGCTGTTTTTT	CASSQTGGPGELFF
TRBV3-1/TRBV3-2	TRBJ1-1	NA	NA	TGTGCCAGCAGCCACGACAGTGAAGCTTTCTTT	CASSHDSEAFF
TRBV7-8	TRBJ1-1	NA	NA	TGTGCCAGCAGCTTTAGACAGAACATGAACACTGAAGCTTTCTTT	CASSFRQNMNTEAFF
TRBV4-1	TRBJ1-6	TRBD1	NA	TGCGCCAGCAGCCAAGAGGACAGGGTCGCCTATAATTCACCCCTCCACTTT	CASSQEDRVAYNSPLHF
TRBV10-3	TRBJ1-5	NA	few	TGTGCCACCTCAGGGAGCAATCAGCCCCAGCATTTT	CATSGSNQPQHF
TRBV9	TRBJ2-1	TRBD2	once	TGTGCCAGCAGCGTAGCTACTGGGGCTAGCGGCCCCTACAATGAGCAGTTCTTC	CASSVATGASGPYNEQFF
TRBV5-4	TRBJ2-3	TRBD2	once	TGTGCCAGCAGCGGAGAGCGGGGGGGCAGCACAGATACGCAGTATTTT	CASSGERGGSTDTQYF
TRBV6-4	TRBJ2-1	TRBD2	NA	TGTGCCAGCAGTGACTCGAGAAGGTCAGCAGGGTGGGTAATAGCGGGAGGGCCCAAGTTCTTC	CASSDSRRSAGWVIAGGPKFF
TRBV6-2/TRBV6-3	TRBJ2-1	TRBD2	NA	TGTGCCAGCAGTTCCCGGACTAGAGACTCCTACAATGAGCAGTTCTTC	CASSSRTRDSYNEQFF
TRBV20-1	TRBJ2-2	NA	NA	TGCAGTGCTAGTCTAGCCGGAACCGGGGAGCTGTTTTTT	CSASLAGTGELFF
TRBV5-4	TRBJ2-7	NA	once	TGTGCCAGCAGCTTGGCAGGGACCTACGAGCAGTACTTC	CASSLAGTYEQYF
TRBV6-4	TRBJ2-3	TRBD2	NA	TGTGCCAGCAGTGAACAGGGACTAGCGGGGAGCACAGATACGCAGTATTTT	CASSEQGLAGSTDTQYF
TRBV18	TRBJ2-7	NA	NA	TGTGCCAGCTCACCTCAGTCGACCACGACGGGAGAGCAGTACTTC	CASSPQSTTTGEQYF
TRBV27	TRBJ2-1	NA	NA	TGTGCCAGCAGCCCTGCTGGGCCCTCCTACAATGAGCAGTTCTTC	CASSPAGPSYNEQFF
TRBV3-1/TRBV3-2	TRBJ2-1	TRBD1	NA	TGTGCCAGCAGCCCTTGGACAGGGGCCTACAATGAGCAGTTCTTC	CASSPWTGAYNEQFF
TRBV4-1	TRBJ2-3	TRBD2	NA	TGCGCCAGCAGCCAAGATAGAAGGCTAGCGGGTTTGAATACGCAGTATTTT	CASSQDRRLAGLNTQYF
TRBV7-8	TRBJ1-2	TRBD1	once	TGTGCCAGCAGCTTAGTCGGATCCAGGGGGGCCTATGGCTACACCTTC	CASSLVGSRGAYGYTF
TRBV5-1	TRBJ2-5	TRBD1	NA	TGCGCCAGCAGCCCCGGACAGGTCCAAGAGACCCAGTACTTC	CASSPGQVQETQYF
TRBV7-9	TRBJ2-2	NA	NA	TGTGCCGTACGGGAGAGCGGCACCGGGGAGCTGTTTTTT	CAVRESGTGELFF
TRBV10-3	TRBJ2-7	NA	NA	TGTGCCATCAGTGCCGGGACACACGAGCAGTACTTC	CAISAGTHEQYF
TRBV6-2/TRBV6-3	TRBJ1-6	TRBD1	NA	TGTGCCAGCAGTTCGCCGGGACAGGGGACTTCACCCCTCCACTTT	CASSSPGQGTSPLHF
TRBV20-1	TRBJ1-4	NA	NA	TGCAGTGCTAGTCTCCGGGTTGCCTCTGGGGGCCCTGGGCTGTTTTTT	CSASLRVASGGPGLFF
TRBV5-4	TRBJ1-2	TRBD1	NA	TGTGCCAGCAGCTTACAGGGTAACAGGGGAAATGGCTACACCTTC	CASSLQGNRGNGYTF
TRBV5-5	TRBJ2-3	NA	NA	TGTGCCAGCAGCTTACAAGATGGGGCAGGGGATACGCAGTATTTT	CASSLQDGAGDTQYF
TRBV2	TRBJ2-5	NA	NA	TGTGCCAGCAGTGTCGGAGGGCACGGTGAGACCCAGTACTTC	CASSVGGHGETQYF
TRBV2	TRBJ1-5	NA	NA	TGTGCCAGCAGTGTCGGGGTGGCGGGAAGTCAGCCCCAGCATTTT	CASSVGVAGSQPQHF